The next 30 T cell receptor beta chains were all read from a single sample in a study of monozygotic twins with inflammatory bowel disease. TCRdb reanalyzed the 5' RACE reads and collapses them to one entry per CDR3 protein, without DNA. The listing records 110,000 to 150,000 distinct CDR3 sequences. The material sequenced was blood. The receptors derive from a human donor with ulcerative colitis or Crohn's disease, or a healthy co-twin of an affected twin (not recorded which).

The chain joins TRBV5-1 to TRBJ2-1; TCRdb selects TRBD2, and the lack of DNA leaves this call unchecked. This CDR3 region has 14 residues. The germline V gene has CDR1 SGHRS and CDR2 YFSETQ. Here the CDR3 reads CASSLLAGRGEQFF.

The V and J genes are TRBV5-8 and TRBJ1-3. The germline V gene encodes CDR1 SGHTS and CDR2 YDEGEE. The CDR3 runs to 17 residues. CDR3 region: CASRPYGEIDSGNTIYF.

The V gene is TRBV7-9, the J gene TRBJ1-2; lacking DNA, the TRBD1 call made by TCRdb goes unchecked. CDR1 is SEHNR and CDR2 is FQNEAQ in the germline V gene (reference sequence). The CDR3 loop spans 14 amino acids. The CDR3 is CASSESGQPNGYTF.

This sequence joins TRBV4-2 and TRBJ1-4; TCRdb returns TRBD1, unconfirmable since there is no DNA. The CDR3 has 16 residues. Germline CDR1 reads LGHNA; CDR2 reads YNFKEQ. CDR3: CASSQDWGATNEKLFF.

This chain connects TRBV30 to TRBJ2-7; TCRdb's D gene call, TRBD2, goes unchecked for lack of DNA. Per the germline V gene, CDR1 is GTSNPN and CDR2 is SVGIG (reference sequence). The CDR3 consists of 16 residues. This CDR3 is CAWDRFGPRDSHEQYF.

This CDR3 is CASSLVAGEQFF. The chain uses TRBV5-4 and TRBJ2-1; TCRdb gives TRBD2 as the D gene, but with no DNA this cannot be confirmed. Germline V gives CDR1 SGHNT, CDR2 YYREEE (reference sequence). The CDR3 has 12 amino acids.

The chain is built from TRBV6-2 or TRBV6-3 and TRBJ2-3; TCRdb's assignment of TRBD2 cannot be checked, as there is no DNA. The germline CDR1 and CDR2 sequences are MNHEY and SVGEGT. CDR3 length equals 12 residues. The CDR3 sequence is CASKGLAGSQYF.

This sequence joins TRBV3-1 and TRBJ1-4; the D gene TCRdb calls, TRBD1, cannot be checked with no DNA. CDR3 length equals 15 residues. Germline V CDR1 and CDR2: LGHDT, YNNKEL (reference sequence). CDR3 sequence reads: CASSPGGGGDEKLFF.

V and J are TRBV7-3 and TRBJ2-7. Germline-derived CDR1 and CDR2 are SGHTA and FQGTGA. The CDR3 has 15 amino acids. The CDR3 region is CASSLTTGAPYEQYF. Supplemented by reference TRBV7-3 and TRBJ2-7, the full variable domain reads GAGVSQTPSNKVTEKGKYVELRCDPISGHTALYWYRQSLGQGPEFLIYFQGTGAADDSGLPNDRFFAVRPEGSVSTLKIQRTERGDSAVYLCASSLTTGAPYEQYFGPGTRLTVT.

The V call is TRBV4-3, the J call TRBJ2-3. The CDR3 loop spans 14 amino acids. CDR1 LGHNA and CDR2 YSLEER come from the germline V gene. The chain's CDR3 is CASSQDRGTDTQYF.

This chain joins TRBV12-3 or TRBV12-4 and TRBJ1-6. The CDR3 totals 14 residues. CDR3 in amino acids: CASSLQRLTSPLHF.

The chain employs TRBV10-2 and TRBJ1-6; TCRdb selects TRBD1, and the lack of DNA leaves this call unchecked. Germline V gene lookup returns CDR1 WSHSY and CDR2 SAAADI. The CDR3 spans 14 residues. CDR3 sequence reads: CASSQTGGNSPLHF.

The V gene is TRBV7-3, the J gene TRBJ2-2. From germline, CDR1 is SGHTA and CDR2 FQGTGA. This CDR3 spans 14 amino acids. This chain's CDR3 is CASSLGLNTGELFF. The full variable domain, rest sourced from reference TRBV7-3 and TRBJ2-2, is GAGVSQTPSNKVTEKGKYVELRCDPISGHTALYWYRQSLGQGPEFLIYFQGTGAADDSGLPNDRFFAVRPEGSVSTLKIQRTERGDSAVYLCASSLGLNTGELFFGEGSRLTVL.

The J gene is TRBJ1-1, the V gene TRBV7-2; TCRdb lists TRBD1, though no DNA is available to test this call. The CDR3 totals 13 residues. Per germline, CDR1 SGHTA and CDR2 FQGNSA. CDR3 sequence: CASSQRGDREAFF.

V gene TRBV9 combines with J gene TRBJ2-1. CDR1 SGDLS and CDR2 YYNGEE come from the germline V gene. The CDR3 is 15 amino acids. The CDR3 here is CASGPTEASYNEQFF.

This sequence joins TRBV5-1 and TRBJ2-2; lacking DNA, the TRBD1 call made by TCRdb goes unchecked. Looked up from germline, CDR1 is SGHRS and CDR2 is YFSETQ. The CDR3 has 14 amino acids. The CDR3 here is CASSKQGNTGELFF.

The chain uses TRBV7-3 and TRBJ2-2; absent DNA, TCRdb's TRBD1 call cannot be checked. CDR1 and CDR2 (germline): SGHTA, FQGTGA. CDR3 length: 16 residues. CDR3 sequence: CASSLPGTGNTGELFF.

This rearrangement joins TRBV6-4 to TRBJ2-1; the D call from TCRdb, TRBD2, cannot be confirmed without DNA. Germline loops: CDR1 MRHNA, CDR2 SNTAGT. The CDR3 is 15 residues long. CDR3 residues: CASSEEAGSFNEQFF.

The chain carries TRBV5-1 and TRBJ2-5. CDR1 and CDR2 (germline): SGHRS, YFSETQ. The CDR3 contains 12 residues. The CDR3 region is CASSFSKETQYF.

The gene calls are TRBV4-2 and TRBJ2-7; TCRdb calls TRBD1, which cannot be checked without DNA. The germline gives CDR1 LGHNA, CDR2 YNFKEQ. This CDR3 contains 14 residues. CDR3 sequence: CASSPPGSGSEQYF.

CDR3 in amino acids: CSATPREFTDTQYF. This sequence joins TRBV29-1 and TRBJ2-3; the TCRdb call, TRBD1, lacks DNA for checking. The CDR3 consists of 14 residues. Germline CDR1 reads SQVTM; CDR2 reads ANQGSEA.

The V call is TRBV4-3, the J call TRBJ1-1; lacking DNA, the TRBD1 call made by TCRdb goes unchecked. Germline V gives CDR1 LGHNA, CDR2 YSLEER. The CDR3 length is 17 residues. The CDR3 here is CASSQDLAASGGTEAFF.

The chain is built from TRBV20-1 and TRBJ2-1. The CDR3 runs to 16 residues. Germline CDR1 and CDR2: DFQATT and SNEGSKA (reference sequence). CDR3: CSARVPLAVAYNEQFF.

CDR3 region: CASSPPAGSNQPQHF. V usage is TRBV18 and J usage is TRBJ1-5; checking the TCRdb D call of TRBD1 is not possible without DNA. This CDR3 contains 15 residues. Looked up from germline, CDR1 is KGHSH and CDR2 is LQKENI.

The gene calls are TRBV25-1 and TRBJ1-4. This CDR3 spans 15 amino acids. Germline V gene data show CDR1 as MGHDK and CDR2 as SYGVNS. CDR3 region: CASSTGGVMSEKLFF.

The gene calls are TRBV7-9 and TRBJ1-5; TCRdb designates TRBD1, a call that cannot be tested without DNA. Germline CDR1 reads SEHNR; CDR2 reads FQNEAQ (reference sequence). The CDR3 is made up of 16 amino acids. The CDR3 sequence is CASSRTLQGNNQPQHF.

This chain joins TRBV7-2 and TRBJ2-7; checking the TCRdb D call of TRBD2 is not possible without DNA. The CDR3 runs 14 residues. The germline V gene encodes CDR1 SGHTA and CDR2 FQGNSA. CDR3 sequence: CASRTGTSSYEQYF.

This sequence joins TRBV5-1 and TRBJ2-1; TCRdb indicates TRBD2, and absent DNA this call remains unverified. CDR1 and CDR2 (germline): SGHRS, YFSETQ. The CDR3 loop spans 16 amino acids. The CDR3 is CASSAPTSGRANEQFF. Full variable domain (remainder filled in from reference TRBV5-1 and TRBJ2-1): KAGVTQTPRYLIKTRGQQVTLSCSPISGHRSVSWYQQTPGQGLQFLFEYFSETQRNKGNFPGRFSGRQFSNSRSEMNVSTLELGDSALYLCASSAPTSGRANEQFFGPGTRLTVL.

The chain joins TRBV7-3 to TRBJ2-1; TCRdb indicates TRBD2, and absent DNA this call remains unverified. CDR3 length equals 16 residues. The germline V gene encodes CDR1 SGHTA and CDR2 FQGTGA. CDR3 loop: CASSWTSGISYNEQFF. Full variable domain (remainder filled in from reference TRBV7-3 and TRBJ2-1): GAGVSQTPSNKVTEKGKYVELRCDPISGHTALYWYRQSLGQGPEFLIYFQGTGAADDSGLPNDRFFAVRPEGSVSTLKIQRTERGDSAVYLCASSWTSGISYNEQFFGPGTRLTVL.

CDR3 residues: CATSDSGTGEFF. The genes are TRBV24-1 and TRBJ2-1; with no DNA, the TCRdb D assignment of TRBD1 cannot be verified. From germline, CDR1 is KGHDR and CDR2 SFDVKD. The CDR3 runs 12 residues.